A selection of T cell receptor beta chains follows, all from one sample in a study of cytomegalovirus exposure and HLA in healthy donors. Clones were read by immunoSEQ multiplex PCR, and TCRdb kept only the in-frame ones, dropping some. The data hold tens of thousands of clones, with 90% to 95% observed a single time. The sample comprised PBMCs. These receptors were obtained from a woman aged 25 to 39 in good health and CMV-seronegative. The CDR3 runs from the conserved cysteine through the conserved F or W. D genes are given only for firm matches. The size of a clone is reported for some rows only, either as once, few or many, or as a class for expanded clones.

clone size: once
V gene: TRBV4-1
J gene: TRBJ2-1
D gene: TRBD2
CDR3 DNA: TGCGCCAGCACCTCTTTGGGGCGGGGGCGGGGGGCCTACAATGAGCAGTTCTTC
CDR3 protein: CASTSLGRGRGAYNEQFF

clone size: NA
V gene: TRBV7-2
J gene: TRBJ1-3
D gene: NA
CDR3 DNA: TGTGCCAGCAGCTTGGCAGCCTCGAGGGACACCATATATTTT
CDR3 protein: CASSLAASRDTIYF

clone size: NA
V gene: TRBV5-1
J gene: TRBJ2-3
D gene: TRBD1
CDR3 DNA: TGCGCCAGCGCCCGGGGGGAACAGGGGGCTATGGATACGCAGTATTTT
CDR3 protein: CASARGEQGAMDTQYF

clone size: NA
V gene: TRBV11-2
J gene: TRBJ2-2
D gene: NA
CDR3 DNA: TGTGCCAGCAGCATGGTCCCTCTCCGGGCCGGGGAGCTGTTTTTT
CDR3 protein: CASSMVPLRAGELFF

clone size: NA
V gene: TRBV30
J gene: TRBJ2-5
D gene: NA
CDR3 DNA: TGTGCCTGGAATTACCGGACTCCATCCGAGACCCAGTACTTC
CDR3 protein: CAWNYRTPSETQYF

clone size: NA
V gene: TRBV6-6
J gene: TRBJ2-3
D gene: TRBD2
CDR3 DNA: TGTGCCAGCAGTTACGGGACTAGCGGGAGAGTGGATACGCAGTATTTT
CDR3 protein: CASSYGTSGRVDTQYF

clone size: NA
V gene: TRBV2
J gene: TRBJ2-2
D gene: TRBD2
CDR3 DNA: TGTGCCAGCAGCATAGCGGGCCGGCTCCTGTTTTTT
CDR3 protein: CASSIAGRLLFF

clone size: NA
V gene: TRBV5-8
J gene: TRBJ1-4
D gene: TRBD1
CDR3 DNA: TGTGCCAGCAGCTACGGGACAGGGGTAACTAATGAAAAACTGTTTTTT
CDR3 protein: CASSYGTGVTNEKLFF

clone size: NA
V gene: TRBV30
J gene: TRBJ2-3
D gene: NA
CDR3 DNA: TGTGCCTGGAGTGTACGGGAGAGAGATACGCAGTATTTT
CDR3 protein: CAWSVRERDTQYF

clone size: NA
V gene: TRBV13
J gene: TRBJ1-6
D gene: NA
CDR3 DNA: TGTGCCAGCAGCTTTGGCACGGGGTATTCACCCCTCCACTTT
CDR3 protein: CASSFGTGYSPLHF

clone size: NA
V gene: TRBV25-1
J gene: TRBJ1-4
D gene: NA
CDR3 DNA: TGTGCCAGCAGTCACCTTCAGGGGTTCGACGAAAAACTGTTTTTT
CDR3 protein: CASSHLQGFDEKLFF

clone size: NA
V gene: TRBV28
J gene: TRBJ2-3
D gene: NA
CDR3 DNA: TGTGCCAGCAGTTTAACAGTTTTGACAGATACGCAGTATTTT
CDR3 protein: CASSLTVLTDTQYF

clone size: NA
V gene: TRBV9
J gene: TRBJ1-1
D gene: NA
CDR3 DNA: TGTGCCAGCAGCATAACAGGGCATAACACTGAAGCTTTCTTT
CDR3 protein: CASSITGHNTEAFF

clone size: NA
V gene: TRBV7-2
J gene: TRBJ1-5
D gene: NA
CDR3 DNA: TGTGCCAGCAGCTTGGGCACTCAGCCCCAGCATTTT
CDR3 protein: CASSLGTQPQHF

clone size: NA
V gene: TRBV5-3
J gene: TRBJ2-2
D gene: TRBD2
CDR3 DNA: TGTGCCAGAACCCGACTAGCGGAGAACACCGGGGAGCTGTTTTTT
CDR3 protein: CARTRLAENTGELFF

clone size: once
V gene: TRBV7-6
J gene: TRBJ2-3
D gene: TRBD2
CDR3 DNA: TGTGCCAGCAGCTCACTGGGACTAAGCACAGATACGCAGTATTTT
CDR3 protein: CASSSLGLSTDTQYF

clone size: NA
V gene: TRBV30
J gene: TRBJ1-1
D gene: NA
CDR3 DNA: TGTGCCTGCACAACCCAGGGAACTGAAGCTTTCTTT
CDR3 protein: CACTTQGTEAFF

clone size: NA
V gene: TRBV27
J gene: TRBJ2-1
D gene: TRBD2
CDR3 DNA: TGTGCCAGCAGTTTATCTCCACCTAGCGGGGGGGCCTACAATGAGCAGTTCTTC
CDR3 protein: CASSLSPPSGGAYNEQFF

clone size: NA
V gene: TRBV10-3
J gene: TRBJ1-2
D gene: NA
CDR3 DNA: TGTGCCACCAGCAGGGGTAACTATGGCTACACCTTC
CDR3 protein: CATSRGNYGYTF

clone size: NA
V gene: TRBV2
J gene: TRBJ2-7
D gene: NA
CDR3 DNA: TGTGCCAGCAGTGAGAGCTCCTACGAGCAGTACTTC
CDR3 protein: CASSESSYEQYF